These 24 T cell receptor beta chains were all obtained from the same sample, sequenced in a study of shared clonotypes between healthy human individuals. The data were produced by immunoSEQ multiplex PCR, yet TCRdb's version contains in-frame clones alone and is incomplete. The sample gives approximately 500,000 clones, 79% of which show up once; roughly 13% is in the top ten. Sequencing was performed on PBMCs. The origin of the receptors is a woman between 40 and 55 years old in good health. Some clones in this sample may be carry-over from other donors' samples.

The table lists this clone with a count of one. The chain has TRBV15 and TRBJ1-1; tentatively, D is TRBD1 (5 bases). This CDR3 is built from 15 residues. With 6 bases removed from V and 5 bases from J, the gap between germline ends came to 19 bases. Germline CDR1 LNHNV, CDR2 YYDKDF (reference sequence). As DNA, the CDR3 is TGTGCCACCAGTTCCGGGACCCCCTTCGAGACTGAAGCTTTCTTT. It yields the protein CATSSGTPFETEAFF.

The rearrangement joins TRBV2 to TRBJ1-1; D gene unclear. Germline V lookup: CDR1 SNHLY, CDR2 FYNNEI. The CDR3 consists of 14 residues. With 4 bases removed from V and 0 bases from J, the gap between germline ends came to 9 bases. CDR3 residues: CASSVLAVNTEAFF. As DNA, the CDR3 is TGTGCCAGCAGTGTACTCGCCGTGAACACTGAAGCTTTCTTT.

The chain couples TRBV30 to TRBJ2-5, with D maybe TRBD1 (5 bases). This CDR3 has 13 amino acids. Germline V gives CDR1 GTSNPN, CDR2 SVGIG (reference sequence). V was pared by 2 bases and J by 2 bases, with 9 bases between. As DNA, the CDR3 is TGTGCCTGGAGTCAAGGGGCGCAAGAGACCCAGTACTTC. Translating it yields CAWSQGAQETQYF. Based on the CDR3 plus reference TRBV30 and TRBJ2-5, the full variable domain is SQTIHQWPATLVQPVGSPLSLECTVEGTSNPNLYWYRQAAGRGLQLLFYSVGIGQISSEVPQNLSASRPQDRQFILSSKKLLLSDSGFYLCAWSQGAQETQYFGPGTRLLVL.

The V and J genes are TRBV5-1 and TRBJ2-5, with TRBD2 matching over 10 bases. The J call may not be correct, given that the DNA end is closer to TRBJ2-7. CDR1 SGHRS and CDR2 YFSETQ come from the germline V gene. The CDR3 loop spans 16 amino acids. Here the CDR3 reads CASSLRAGGFSYEQYF. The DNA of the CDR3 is TGCGCCAGCAGCTTAAGAGCGGGAGGGTTCTCCTACGAGCAGTACTTC.

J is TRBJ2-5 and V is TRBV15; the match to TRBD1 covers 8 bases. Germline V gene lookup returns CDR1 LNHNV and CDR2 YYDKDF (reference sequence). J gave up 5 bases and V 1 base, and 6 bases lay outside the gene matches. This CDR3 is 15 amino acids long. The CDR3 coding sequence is TGTGCCACCAGCAGAGGTCTGGCAGGGGGCGAGACCCAGTACTTC. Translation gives CATSRGLAGGETQYF.

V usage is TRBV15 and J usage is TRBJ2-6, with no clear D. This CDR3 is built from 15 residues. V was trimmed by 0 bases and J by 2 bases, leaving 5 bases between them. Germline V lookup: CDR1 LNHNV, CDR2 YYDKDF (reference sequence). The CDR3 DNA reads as TGTGCCACCAGCAGAGATCCCGCTGGGGCCAACGTCCTGACTTTC. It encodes CATSRDPAGANVLTF.

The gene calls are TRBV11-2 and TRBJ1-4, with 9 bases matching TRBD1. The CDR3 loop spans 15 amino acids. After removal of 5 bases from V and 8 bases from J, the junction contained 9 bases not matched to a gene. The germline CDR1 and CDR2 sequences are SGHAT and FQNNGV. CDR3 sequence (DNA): TGTGCCAGCAGCGCCTACAGGGGGCTGAGAGAAAAACTGTTTTTT. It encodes CASSAYRGLREKLFF.

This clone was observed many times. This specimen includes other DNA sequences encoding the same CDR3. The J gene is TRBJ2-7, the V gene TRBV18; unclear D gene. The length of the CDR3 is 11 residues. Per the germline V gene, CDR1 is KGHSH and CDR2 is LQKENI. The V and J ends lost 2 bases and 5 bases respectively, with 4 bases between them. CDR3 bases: TGTGCCAGCTCACCAGGACACGAGCAGTACTTC. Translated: CASSPGHEQYF.

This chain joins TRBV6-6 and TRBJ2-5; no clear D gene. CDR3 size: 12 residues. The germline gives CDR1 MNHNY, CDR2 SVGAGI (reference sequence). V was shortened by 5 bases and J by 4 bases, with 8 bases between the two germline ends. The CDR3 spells CASSPVGETQYF. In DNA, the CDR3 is TGTGCCAGCAGTCCGGTGGGAGAGACCCAGTACTTC.

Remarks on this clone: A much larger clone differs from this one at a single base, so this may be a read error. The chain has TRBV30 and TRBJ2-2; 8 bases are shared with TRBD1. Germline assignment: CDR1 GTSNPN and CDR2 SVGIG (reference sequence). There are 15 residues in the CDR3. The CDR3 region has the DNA TGTGCCCGGAGCCTTTCGGACAGGGACACCGGGGAGCTGTTTTTT. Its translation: CARSLSDRDTGELFF.

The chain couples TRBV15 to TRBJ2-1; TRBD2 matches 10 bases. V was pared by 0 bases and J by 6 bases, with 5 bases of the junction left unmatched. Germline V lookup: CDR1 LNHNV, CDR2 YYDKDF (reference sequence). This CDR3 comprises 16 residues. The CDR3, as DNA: TGTGCCACCAGCAGAGACCCTAGCGGGAGAGGCAATGAGCAGTTCTTC. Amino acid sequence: CATSRDPSGRGNEQFF.

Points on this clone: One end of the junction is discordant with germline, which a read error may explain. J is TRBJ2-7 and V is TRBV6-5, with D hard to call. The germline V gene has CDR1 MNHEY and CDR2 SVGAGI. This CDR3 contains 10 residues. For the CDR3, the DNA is TGTGCCAGCGGTTTGACCCTCAGGAACTTC. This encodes CASGLTLRNF.

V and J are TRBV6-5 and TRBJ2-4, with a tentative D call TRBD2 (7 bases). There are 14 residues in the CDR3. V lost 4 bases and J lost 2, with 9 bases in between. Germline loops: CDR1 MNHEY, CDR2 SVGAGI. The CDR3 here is CASSFGGPKNIQYF. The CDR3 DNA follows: TGTGCCAGCAGTTTCGGGGGGCCCAAAAACATTCAGTACTTC.

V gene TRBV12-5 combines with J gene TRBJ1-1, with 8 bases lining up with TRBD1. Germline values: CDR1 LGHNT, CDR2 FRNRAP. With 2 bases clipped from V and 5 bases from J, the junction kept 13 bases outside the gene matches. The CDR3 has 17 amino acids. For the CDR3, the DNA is TGTGCTAGTGGTTTGTTCCGGGACAGGTGGGAGTGGACTGAAGCTTTCTTT. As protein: CASGLFRDRWEWTEAFF.

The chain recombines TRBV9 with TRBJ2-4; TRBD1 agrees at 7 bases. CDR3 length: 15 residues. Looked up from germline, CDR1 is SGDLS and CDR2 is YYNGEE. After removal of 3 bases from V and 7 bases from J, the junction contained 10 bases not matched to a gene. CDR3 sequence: CASSATGIGENIQYF. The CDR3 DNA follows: TGTGCCAGCAGCGCGACAGGGATTGGCGAGAACATTCAGTACTTC. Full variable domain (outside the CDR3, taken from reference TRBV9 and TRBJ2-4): DSGVTQTPKHLITATGQRVTLRCSPRSGDLSVYWYQQSLDQGLQFLIQYYNGEERAKGNILERFSAQQFPDLHSELNLSSLELGDSALYFCASSATGIGENIQYFGAGTRLSVL.

This CDR3 reads CASATSGRSEQYF. CDR3 DNA sequence: TGTGCCAGCGCGACTAGCGGGAGGAGCGAGCAGTACTTC. The rearrangement uses TRBV13 and TRBJ2-7, with 13 bases lining up with TRBD2. Per the germline V gene, CDR1 is PRHDT and CDR2 is FYEKMQ (reference sequence). With 8 bases clipped from V and 6 bases from J, the junction kept 4 bases outside the gene matches. The CDR3 is made up of 13 amino acids. Combining the CDR3 with reference TRBV13 and TRBJ2-7 gives the whole variable domain AAGVIQSPRHLIKEKRETATLKCYPIPRHDTVYWYQQGPGQDPQFLISFYEKMQSDKGSIPDRFSAQQFSDYHSELNMSSLELGDSALYFCASATSGRSEQYFGPGTRLTVT.

The CDR3 DNA sequence: TGTGCCATCAGTGGGACAGTAGGAGAGACCCAGTACTTC. Protein sequence: CAISGTVGETQYF. This chain links TRBV10-3 with TRBJ2-5, with D possibly matching TRBD1 (6 bases). The CDR3 loop spans 13 amino acids. The germline V gene has CDR1 ENHRY and CDR2 SYGVKD. The V end was cut by 4 bases, the J end by 4 bases, with 10 bases between.

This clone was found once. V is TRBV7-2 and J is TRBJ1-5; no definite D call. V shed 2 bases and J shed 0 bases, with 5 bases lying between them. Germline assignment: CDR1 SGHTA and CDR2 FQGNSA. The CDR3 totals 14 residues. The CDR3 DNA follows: TGTGCCAGCAGCTTAACTCTTAGCAATCAGCCCCAGCATTTT. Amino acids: CASSLTLSNQPQHF.

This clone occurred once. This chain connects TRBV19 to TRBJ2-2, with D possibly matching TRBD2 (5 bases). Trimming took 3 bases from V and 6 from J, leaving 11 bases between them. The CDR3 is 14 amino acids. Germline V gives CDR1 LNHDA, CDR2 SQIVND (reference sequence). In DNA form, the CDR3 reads TGTGCCAGTAGTATCATGGGAGAATCCGGGGAGCTGTTTTTT. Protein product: CASSIMGESGELFF.

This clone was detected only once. The CDR3 sequence is CASSPQGDRYTEAFF. CDR3 sequence (DNA): TGTGCCAGCAGCCCACAAGGGGATCGGTATACTGAAGCTTTCTTT. The chain combines TRBV7-3 with TRBJ1-1, with D possibly matching TRBD1 (5 bases). Per germline, CDR1 SGHTA and CDR2 FQGTGA. The CDR3 is 15 residues long. V was trimmed by 5 bases and J by 5 bases, leaving 18 bases between them.

The CDR3 loop is CASSRQGAWNYEQYF. CDR3 bases: TGTGCCAGCAGTCGACAGGGGGCCTGGAACTACGAGCAGTACTTC. The chain links TRBV2 to TRBJ2-7; 10 bases agree with TRBD1. This CDR3 contains 15 residues. Trimming cost V 5 bases and J 3 bases; bases outside gene matches: 7. From germline, CDR1 is SNHLY and CDR2 FYNNEI.

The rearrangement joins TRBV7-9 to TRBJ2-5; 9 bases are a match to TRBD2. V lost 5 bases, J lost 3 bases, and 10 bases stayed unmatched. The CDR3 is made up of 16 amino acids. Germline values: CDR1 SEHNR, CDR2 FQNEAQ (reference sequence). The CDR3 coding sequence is TGTGCCAGCAGCCCGCGGGGACTAGCCGAGAAAGAGACCCAGTACTTC. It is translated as CASSPRGLAEKETQYF.

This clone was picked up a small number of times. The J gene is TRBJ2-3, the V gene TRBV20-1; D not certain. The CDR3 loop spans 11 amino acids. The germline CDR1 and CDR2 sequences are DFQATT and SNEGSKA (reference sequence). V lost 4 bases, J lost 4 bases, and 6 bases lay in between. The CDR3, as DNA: TGCAGTGCTACTATCGCAGATACGCAGTATTTT. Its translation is CSATIADTQYF.

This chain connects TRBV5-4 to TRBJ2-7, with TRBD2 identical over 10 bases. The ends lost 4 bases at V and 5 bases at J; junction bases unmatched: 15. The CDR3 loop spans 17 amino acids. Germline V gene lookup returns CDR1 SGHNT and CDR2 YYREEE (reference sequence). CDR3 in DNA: TGTGCCAGCAGCCTGGCTAGCGGGAGCATGGCATCCCACGAGCAGTACTTC. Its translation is CASSLASGSMASHEQYF.